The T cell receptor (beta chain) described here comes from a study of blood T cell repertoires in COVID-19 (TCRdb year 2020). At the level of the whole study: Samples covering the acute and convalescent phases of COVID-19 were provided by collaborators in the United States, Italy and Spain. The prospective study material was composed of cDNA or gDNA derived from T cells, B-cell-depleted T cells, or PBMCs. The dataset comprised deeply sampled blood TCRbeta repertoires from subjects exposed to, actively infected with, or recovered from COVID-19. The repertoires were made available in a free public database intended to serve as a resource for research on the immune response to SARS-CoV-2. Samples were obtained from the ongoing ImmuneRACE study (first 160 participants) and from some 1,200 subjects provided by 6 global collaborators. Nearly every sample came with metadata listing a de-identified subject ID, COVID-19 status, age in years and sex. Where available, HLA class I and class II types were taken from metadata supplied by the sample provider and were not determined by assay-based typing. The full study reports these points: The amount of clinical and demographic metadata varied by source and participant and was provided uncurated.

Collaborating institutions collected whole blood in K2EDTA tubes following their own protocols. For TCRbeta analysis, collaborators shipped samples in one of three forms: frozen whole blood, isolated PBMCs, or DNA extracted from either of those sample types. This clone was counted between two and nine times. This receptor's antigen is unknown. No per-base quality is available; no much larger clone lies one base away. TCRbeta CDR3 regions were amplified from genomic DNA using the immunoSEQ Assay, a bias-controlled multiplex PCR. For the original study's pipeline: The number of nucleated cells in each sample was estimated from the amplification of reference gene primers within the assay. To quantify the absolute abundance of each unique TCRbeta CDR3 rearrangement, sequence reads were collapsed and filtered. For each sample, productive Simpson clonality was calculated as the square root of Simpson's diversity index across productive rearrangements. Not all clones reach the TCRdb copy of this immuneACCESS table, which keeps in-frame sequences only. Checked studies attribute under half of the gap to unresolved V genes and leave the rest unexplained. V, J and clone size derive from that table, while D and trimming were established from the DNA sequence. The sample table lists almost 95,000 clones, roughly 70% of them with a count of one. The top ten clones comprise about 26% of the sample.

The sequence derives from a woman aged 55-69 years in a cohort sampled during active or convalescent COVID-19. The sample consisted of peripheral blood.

The CDR3 sequence is CASSLSDTQYF. The DNA sequence is TGTGCCAGCAGCCTATCAGATACGCAGTATTTT. The V and J genes are TRBV5-4 and TRBJ2-3; no D gene is confidently identified. From the cysteine up to the phenylalanine, the CDR3 has a length of 11 residues. Just the 33-base CDR3 DNA is kept, in frame starting at base 1. V sheds 4 bases and J sheds 4 bases, leaving 4 bases between their ends. CDR1 is given as SGHNT and CDR2 as YYREEE, both from the germline V gene (reference sequence).